This T cell receptor (beta chain) was recorded in a study of graft-versus-host responses after intestinal transplantation. The data were produced by immunoSEQ multiplex PCR, yet TCRdb's version contains in-frame clones alone and is incomplete. The sample yields 90,000 to 120,000 clones, 87% seen once. Trimming shortened V by 0 bases and J by 0 bases, and 8 bases separated the two germline ends. From germline, CDR1 is SGHRS and CDR2 YFSETQ. The CDR3 spans 15 residues. On this clone itself: Antigen specificity is unknown.

General study findings and limits: In recipient marrow, GvH clones were found, and some appeared first in ileum or blood.

This specimen consisted of unstimulated CD4+ T cells sorted from spleen or lymph node cells, obtained before transplant. The clonotype was recovered from a human donor who was the organ donor for an intestinal transplant. The rearrangement joins TRBV5-1 to TRBJ2-3, with D hard to call. The CDR3 protein is CASSLGVSSTDTQYF. Written as DNA, the CDR3 is TGCGCCAGCAGCTTGGGAGTCTCTAGCACAGATACGCAGTATTTT.